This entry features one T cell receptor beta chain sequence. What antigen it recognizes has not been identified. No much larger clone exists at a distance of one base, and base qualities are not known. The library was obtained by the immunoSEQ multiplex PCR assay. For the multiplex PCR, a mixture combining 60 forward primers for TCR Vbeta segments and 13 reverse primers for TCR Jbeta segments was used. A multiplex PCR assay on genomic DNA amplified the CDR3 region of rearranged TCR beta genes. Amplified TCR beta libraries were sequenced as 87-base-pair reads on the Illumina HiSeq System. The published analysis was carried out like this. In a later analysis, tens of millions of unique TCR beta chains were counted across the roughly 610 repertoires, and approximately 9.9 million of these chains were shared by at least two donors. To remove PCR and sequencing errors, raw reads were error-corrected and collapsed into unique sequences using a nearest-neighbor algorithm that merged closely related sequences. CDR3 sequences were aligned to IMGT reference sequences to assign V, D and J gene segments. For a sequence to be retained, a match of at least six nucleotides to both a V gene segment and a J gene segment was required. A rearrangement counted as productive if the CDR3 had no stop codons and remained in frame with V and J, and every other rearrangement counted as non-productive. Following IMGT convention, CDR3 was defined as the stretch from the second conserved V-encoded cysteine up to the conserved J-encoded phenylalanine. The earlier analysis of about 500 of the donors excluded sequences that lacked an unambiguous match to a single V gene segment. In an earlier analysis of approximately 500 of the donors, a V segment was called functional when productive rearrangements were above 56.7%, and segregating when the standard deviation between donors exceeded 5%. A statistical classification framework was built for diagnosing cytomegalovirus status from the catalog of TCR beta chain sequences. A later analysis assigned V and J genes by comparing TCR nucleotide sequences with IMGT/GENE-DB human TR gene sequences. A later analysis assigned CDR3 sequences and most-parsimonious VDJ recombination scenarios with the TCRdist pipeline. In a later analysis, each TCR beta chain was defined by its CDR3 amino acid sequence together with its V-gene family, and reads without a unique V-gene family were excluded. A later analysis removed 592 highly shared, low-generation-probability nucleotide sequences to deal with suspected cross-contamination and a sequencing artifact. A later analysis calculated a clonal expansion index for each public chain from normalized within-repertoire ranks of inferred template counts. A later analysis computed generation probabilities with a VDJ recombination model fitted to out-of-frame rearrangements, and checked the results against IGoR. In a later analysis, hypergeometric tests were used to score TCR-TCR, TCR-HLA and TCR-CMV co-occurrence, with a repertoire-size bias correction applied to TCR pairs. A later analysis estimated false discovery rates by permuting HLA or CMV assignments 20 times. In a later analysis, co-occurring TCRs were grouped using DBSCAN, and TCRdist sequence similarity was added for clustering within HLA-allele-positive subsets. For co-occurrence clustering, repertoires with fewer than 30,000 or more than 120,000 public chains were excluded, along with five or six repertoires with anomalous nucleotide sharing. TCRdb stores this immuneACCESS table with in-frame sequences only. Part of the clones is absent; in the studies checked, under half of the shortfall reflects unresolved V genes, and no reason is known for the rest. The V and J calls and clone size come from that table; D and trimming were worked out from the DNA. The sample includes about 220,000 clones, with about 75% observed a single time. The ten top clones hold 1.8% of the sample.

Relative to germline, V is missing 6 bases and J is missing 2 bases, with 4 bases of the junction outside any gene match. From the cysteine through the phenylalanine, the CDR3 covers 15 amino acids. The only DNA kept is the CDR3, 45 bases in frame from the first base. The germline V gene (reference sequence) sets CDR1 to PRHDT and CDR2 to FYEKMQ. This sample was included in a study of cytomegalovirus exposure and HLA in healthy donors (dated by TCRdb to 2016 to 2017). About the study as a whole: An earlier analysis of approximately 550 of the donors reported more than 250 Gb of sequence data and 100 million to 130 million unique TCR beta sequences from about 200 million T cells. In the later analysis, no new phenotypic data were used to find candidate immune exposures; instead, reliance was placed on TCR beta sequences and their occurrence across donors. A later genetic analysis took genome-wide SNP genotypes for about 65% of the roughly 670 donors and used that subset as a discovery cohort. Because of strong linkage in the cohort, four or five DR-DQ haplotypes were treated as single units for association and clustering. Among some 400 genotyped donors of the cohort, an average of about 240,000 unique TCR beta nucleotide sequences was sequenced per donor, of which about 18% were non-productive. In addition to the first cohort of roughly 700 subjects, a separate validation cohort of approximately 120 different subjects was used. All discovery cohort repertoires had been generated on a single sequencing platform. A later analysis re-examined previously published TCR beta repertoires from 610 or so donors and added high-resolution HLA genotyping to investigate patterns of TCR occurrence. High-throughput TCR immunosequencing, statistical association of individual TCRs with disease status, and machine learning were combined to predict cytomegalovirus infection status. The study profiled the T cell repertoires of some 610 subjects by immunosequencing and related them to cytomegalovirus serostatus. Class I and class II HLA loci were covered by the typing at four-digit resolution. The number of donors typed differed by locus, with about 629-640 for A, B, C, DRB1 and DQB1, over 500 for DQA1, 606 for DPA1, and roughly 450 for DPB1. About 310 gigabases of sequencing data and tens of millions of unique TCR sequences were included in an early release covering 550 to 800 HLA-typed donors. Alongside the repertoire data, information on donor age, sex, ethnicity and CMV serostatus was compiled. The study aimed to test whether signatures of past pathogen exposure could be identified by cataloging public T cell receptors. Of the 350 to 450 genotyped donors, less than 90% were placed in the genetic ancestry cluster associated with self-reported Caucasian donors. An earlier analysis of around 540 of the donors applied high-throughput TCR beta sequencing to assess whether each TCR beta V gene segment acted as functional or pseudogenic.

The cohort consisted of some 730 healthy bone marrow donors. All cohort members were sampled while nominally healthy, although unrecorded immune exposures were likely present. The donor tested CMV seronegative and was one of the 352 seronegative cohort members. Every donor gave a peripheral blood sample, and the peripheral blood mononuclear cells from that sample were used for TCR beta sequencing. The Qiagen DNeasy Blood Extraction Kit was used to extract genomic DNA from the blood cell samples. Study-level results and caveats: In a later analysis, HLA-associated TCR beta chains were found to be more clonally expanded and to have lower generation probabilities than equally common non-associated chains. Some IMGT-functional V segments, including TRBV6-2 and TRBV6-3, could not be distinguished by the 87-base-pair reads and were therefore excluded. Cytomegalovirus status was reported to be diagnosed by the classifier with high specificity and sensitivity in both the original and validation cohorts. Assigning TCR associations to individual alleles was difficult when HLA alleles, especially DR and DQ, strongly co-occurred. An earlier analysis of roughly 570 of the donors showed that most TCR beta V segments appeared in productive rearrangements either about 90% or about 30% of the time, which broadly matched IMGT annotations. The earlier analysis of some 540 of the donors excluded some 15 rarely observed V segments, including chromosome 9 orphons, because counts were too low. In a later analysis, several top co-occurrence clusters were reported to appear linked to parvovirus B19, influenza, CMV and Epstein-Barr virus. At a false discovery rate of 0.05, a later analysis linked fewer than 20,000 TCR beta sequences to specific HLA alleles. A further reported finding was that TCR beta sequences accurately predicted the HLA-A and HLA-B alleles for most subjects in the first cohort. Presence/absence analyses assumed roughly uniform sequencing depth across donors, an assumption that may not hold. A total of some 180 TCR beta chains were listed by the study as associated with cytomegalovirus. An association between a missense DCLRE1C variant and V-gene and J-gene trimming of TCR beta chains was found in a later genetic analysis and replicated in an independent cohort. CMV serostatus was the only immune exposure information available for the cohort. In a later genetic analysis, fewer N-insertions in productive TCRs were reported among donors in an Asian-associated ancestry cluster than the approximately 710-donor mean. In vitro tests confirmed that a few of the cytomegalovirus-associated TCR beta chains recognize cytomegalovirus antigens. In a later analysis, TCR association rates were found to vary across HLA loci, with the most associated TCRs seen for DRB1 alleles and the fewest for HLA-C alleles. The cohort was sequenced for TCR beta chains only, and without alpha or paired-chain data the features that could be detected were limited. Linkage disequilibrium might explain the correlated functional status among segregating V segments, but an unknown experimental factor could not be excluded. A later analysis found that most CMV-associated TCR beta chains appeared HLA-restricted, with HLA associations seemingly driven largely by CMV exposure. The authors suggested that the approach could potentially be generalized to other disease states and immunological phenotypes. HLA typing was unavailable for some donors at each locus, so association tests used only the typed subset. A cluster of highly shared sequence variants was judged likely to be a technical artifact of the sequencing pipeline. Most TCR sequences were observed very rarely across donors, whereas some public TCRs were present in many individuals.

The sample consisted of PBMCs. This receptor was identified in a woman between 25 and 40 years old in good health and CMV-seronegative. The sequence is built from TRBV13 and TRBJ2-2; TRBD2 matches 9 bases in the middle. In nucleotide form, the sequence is TGTGCCAGCAGGATTAGCGGGAGTAACACCGGGGAGCTGTTTTTT. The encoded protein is CASRISGSNTGELFF.